This T cell receptor (beta chain) was documented in a study of blood T cell repertoires in COVID-19. The CDR3 length is 17 residues. J gave up 3 bases and V 2 bases, and 11 bases lay outside the gene matches. Germline assignment: CDR1 SGHRS and CDR2 YFSETQ. Profiling relied on immunoSEQ multiplex PCR, and the TCRdb table lists in-frame clones only, not all of them. The sample shows 150,000 to 200,000 clones, more than 70% of them seen only once. The sequenced material came from peripheral blood. This sequence was found in a woman aged 80 or over with active or convalescent COVID-19. The genes are TRBV5-1 and TRBJ2-3, with 8 positions matching TRBD1. CDR3 DNA sequence: TGCGCCAGCAGCTTAATCACAGGGGGAGCTTCGACAGATACGCAGTATTTT. This translates into CASSLITGGASTDTQYF. Looking up the rest from reference TRBV5-1 and TRBJ2-3 gives the full variable domain: KAGVTQTPRYLIKTRGQQVTLSCSPISGHRSVSWYQQTPGQGLQFLFEYFSETQRNKGNFPGRFSGRQFSNSRSEMNVSTLELGDSALYLCASSLITGGASTDTQYFGPGTRLTVL.